This TCR beta chain was obtained from a study of tumor-infiltrating lymphocytes in localized non-small cell lung cancer. Overall study context: Patients included smokers and never-smokers with various histologies, some sampled after neoadjuvant chemotherapy. Findings of the study overall: Different pieces of the same tissue were used for each assay. No T-cell fraction difference was seen between IM1 and IM2 tumors. Higher tumor T cell infiltration than in uninvolved lung was supported by TCRbeta sequencing.

Here immunoSEQ multiplex PCR was the method, and the copy in TCRdb shows in-frame clones only, minus some. This sample has about 21,000 clones; about 80% occur once, and the top ten carry 3.4%. Of note for this clone: What it binds is not known.

The CDR3 sequence is 14 residues long. V was clipped by 6 bases and J by 3 bases; unmatched bases: 5. Germline values: CDR1 MNHEY, CDR2 SMNVEV (reference sequence). The V call is TRBV27, the J call TRBJ1-5; 7 positions agree with TRBD1. The sequenced sample consisted of lung tumor tissue. The TCR originated in a human donor with non-small cell lung cancer. The CDR3 DNA follows: TGTGCCAGCAGCAACAGGGGCCCCAATCAGCCCCAGCATTTT. Translation: CASSNRGPNQPQHF.